These 10 T cell receptor beta chains originate from one sample sequenced in a study of cytomegalovirus exposure and HLA in healthy donors. The PCR made use of 60 Vbeta and 13 Jbeta primers. Some clones are missing from TCRdb's copy, which holds only in-frame ones; the method was immunoSEQ multiplex PCR. The sample lists about 120,000 clones, 75% to 90% occurring once. Sequences were obtained from PBMCs. The source is a female donor in good health and CMV-seropositive.

Written as DNA, the CDR3 is TGTGCCAGCAGTTCCGGGACAGATGAGCCCCAGCATTTT. Its translation is CASSSGTDEPQHF. The chain uses TRBV28 and TRBJ1-5; TRBD1 matches 7 bases. V dropped 4 bases and J dropped 8; count of bases not matched to a gene: 5. The germline CDR1 and CDR2 sequences are MDHEN and SYDVKM. The CDR3 is 13 amino acids. Looking up the rest from reference TRBV28 and TRBJ1-5 gives the full variable domain: DVKVTQSSRYLVKRTGEKVFLECVQDMDHENMFWYRQDPGLGLRLIYFSYDVKMKEKGDIPEGYSVSREKKERFSLILESASTNQTSMYLCASSSGTDEPQHFGDGTRLSIL.

This chain joins TRBV5-1 and TRBJ2-6, with D perhaps TRBD2 (6 bases). Looked up from germline, CDR1 is SGHRS and CDR2 is YFSETQ. The CDR3 sequence is 16 residues long. The V and J ends lost 0 bases and 2 bases respectively, with 9 bases between them. CDR3 amino acids: CASSLAPGAGANVLTF. In DNA form, the CDR3 reads TGCGCCAGCAGCTTGGCCCCGGGGGCTGGGGCCAACGTCCTGACTTTC.

This chain joins TRBV27 and TRBJ2-2, with 11 positions matching TRBD2. The germline gives CDR1 MNHEY, CDR2 SMNVEV (reference sequence). The CDR3 is 16 amino acids. The junction had 8 bases not matched to a gene; V was cut back by 3 bases and J by 8 bases. CDR3 in amino acids: CASSLSLAGGSGELFF. The CDR3 nucleotides read TGTGCCAGCAGTTTGAGCCTAGCGGGGGGTTCGGGGGAGCTGTTTTTT.

About this clone: A junction boundary mismatches the germline segment, possibly from a read error. The rearrangement uses TRBV11-2 and TRBJ2-1; D is uncertain. Germline V gene sequence: CDR1 SGHAT, CDR2 FQNNGV. This CDR3 contains 11 residues. CDR3 residues: CASSLGGTPLF. For the CDR3, the DNA is TGTGCCAGCAGCTTAGGAGGTACCCCCCTCTTC.

In its sample, this clone was seen once. The CDR3 DNA reads as TGTGCCAGCAGTCTGGGGCAGGGTTCTTCACCCCTCCACTTT. Translating gives CASSLGQGSSPLHF. The chain links TRBV9 to TRBJ1-6, with D maybe TRBD1 (5 bases). Trimming cost V 5 bases and J 9 bases, with 15 bases left between them. The CDR3 contains 14 residues. Germline V gene sequence: CDR1 SGDLS, CDR2 YYNGEE.

CDR3 residues: CASSFLLAGGQETQYF. CDR3 DNA sequence: TGTGCCAGCAGCTTTTTGCTAGCGGGGGGTCAAGAGACCCAGTACTTC. V gene TRBV11-2 combines with J gene TRBJ2-5; 11 bases are shared with TRBD2. This CDR3 region has 16 residues. CDR1 is SGHAT and CDR2 is FQNNGV in the germline V gene. V was clipped by 3 bases and J by 2 bases; unmatched bases: 5.

In its sample, this clone was seen once. The rearrangement uses TRBV10-1 and TRBJ1-5, with D possibly TRBD1 on 5 matching bases. The CDR3 totals 15 residues. The V end was cut by 7 bases, the J end by 5 bases, with 18 bases between. Germline loops: CDR1 WNHNN, CDR2 SYGVQD (reference sequence). CDR3 DNA: TGCGCCAGCAAAACCAAGGGAGGGGAGCATCAGCCCCAGCATTTT. Encoded protein: CASKTKGGEHQPQHF.

This sequence joins TRBV5-5 and TRBJ2-4; TRBD1 aligns across 8 bases. V lost 4 bases, J lost 1 base, and 7 bases stayed unmatched. Germline-derived CDR1 and CDR2 are SGHKS and YYEKEE (reference sequence). CDR3 length: 16 residues. DNA of the CDR3: TGTGCCAGCAGCGGGGACAGGATCGGCGCCAAAAACATTCAGTACTTC. Translated: CASSGDRIGAKNIQYF. Full variable domain (missing parts from reference TRBV5-5 and TRBJ2-4): DAGVTQSPTHLIKTRGQQVTLRCSPISGHKSVSWYQQVLGQGPQFIFQYYEKEERGRGNFPDRFSARQFPNYSSELNVNALLLGDSALYLCASSGDRIGAKNIQYFGAGTRLSVL.

This clone was counted once. This chain links TRBV27 with TRBJ1-1; a weak D match, TRBD1 (6 bases). There are 17 residues in the CDR3. The germline CDR1 and CDR2 sequences are MNHEY and SMNVEV (reference sequence). The V end lost 6 bases, the J end lost 1 base, and 21 bases lay between the germline ends. DNA of the CDR3: TGTGCCAGCAGAAGTCGCCAGGGGATAATTCCGAACACTGAAGCTTTCTTT. Its translation: CASRSRQGIIPNTEAFF.

In this sample, this clone turned up a few times. The chain is built from TRBV2 and TRBJ2-3, with 7 bases identical to TRBD2. The CDR3 contains 16 residues. Germline lookup yields CDR1 SNHLY and CDR2 FYNNEI. The junction had 11 bases not matched to a gene; V was cut back by 2 bases and J by 6 bases. The CDR3 DNA is TGTGCCAGCAGTGAAATGCTGGCGGGGGTTACGGATACGCAGTATTTT. Residues: CASSEMLAGVTDTQYF. The variable domain in full, with the rest retrieved from reference TRBV2 and TRBJ2-3, is EPEVTQTPSHQVTQMGQEVILRCVPISNHLYFYWYRQILGQKVEFLVSFYNNEISEKSEIFDDQFSVERPDGSNFTLKIRSTKLEDSAMYFCASSEMLAGVTDTQYFGPGTRLTVL.